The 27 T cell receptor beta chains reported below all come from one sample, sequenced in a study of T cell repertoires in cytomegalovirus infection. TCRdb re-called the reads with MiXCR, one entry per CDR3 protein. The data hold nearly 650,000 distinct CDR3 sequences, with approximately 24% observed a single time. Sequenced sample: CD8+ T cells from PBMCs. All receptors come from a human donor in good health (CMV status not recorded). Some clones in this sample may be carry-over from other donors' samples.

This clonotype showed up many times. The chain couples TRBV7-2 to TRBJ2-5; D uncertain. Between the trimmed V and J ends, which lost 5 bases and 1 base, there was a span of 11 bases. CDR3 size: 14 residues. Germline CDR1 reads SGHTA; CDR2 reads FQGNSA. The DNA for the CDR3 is TGTGCCAGCAGCCAGCGTTACCTCCAAGAGACCCAGTACTTC. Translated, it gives CASSQRYLQETQYF.

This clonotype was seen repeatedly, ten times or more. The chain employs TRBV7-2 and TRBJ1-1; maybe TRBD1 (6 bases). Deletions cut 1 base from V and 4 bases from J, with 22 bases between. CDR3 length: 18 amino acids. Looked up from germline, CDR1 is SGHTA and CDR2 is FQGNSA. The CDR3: CASSLDGGFRYGSTEAFF. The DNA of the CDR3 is TGTGCCAGCAGCTTAGATGGGGGCTTCAGGTACGGCAGCACTGAAGCTTTCTTT.

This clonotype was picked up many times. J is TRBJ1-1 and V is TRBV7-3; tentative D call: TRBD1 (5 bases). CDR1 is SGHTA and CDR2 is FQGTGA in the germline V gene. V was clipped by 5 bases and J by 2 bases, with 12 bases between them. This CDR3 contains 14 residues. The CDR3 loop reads CASSPRGANTEAFF. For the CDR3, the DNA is TGTGCCAGCAGCCCTAGGGGTGCCAACACTGAAGCTTTCTTT.

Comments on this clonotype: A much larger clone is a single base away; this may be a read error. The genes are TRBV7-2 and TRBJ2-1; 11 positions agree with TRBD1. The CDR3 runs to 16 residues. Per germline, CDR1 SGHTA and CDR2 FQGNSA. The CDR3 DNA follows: TGTGTCAGCAGCACCCCAATCCCGGGACAGGGGGATGAGCAGTTCTTC. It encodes CVSSTPIPGQGDEQFF.

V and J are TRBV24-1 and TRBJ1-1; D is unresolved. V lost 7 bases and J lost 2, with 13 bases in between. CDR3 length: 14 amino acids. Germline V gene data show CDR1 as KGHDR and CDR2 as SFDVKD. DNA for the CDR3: TGTGCCACCAGGGACGATGGGTCAAACACTGAAGCTTTCTTT. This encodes CATRDDGSNTEAFF.

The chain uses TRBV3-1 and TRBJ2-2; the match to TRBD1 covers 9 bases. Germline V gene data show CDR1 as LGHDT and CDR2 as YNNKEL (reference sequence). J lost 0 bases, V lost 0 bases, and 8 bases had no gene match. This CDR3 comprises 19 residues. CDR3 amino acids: CASSQDEQGAIPNTGELFF. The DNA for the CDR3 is TGTGCCAGCAGCCAAGATGAACAGGGGGCGATACCGAACACCGGGGAGCTGTTTTTT.

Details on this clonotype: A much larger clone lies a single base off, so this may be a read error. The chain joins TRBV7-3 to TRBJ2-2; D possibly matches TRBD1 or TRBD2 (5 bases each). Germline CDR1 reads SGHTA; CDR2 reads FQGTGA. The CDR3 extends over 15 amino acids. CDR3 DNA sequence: TGTACCAGCAGCTTATCCGAGGGGTCCACCGGGGAGCTGTTTTTT. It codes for CTSSLSEGSTGELFF.

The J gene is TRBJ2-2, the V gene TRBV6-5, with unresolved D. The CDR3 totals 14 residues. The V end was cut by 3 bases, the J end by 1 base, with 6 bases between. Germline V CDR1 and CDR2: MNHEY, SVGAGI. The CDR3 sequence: CASSYSENTGELFF. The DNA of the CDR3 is TGTGCCAGCAGTTATTCCGAGAACACCGGGGAGCTGTTTTTT.

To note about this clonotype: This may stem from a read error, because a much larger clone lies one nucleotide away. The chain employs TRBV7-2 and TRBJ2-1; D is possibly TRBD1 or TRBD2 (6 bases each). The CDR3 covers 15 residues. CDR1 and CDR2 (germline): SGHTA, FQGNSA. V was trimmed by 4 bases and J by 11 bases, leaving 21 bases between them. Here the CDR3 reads CASSSAGGAPYKQFF. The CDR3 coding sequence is TGTGCCAGCAGCTCCGCCGGGGGCGCGCCTTATAAGCAGTTCTTC.

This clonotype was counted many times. CDR3: CASRVVQMNTEAFF. The CDR3 coding sequence is TGTGCCAGCAGGGTAGTTCAAATGAACACTGAAGCTTTCTTT. V is TRBV28 and J is TRBJ1-1, with D unclear. This CDR3 is 14 amino acids long. Germline-derived CDR1 and CDR2 are MDHEN and SYDVKM. Trimming took 6 bases from V and 0 from J, leaving 11 bases between them.

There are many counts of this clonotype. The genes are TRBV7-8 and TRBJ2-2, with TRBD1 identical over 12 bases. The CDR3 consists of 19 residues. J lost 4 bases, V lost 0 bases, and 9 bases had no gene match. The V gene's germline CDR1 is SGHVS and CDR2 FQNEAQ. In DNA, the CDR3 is TGTGCCAGCAGCTTAGCCGGGACAGGGGGCGTTTCTGGCACCGGGGAGCTGTTTTTT. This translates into CASSLAGTGGVSGTGELFF.

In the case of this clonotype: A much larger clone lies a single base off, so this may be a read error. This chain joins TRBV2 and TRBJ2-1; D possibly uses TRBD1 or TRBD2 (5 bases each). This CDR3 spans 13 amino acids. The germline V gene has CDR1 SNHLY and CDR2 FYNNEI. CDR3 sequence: CANSVGPYNEQFF. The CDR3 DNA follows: TGTGCCAACAGTGTGGGACCCTACAATGAGCAGTTCTTC.

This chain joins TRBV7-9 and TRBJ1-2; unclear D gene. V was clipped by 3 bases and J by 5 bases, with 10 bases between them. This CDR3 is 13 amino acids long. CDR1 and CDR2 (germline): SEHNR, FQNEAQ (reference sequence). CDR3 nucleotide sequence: TGTGCCAGCAGCTTTGGTCTGGGGTATGGCTACACCTTC. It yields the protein CASSFGLGYGYTF.

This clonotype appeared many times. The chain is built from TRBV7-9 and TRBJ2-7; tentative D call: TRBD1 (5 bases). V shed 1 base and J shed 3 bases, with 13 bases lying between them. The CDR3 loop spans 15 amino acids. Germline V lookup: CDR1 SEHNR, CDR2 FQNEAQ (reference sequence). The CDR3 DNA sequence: TGTGCCAGCAGCTTAGATTGGGGCACCGACTACGAGCAGTACTTC. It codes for CASSLDWGTDYEQYF.

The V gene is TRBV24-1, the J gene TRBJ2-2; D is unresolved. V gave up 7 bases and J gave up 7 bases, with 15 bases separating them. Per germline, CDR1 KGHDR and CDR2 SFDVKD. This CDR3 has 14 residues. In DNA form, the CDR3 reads TGTGCCACCAGATCCGACCTAGTTGGCGGGGAGCTGTTTTTT. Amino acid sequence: CATRSDLVGGELFF.

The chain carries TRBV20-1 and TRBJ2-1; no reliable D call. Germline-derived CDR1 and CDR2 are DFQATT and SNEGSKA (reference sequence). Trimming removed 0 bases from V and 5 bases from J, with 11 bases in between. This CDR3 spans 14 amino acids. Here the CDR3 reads CSARDLTSNNEQFF. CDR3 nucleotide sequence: TGCAGTGCTAGAGATCTAACCAGTAACAATGAGCAGTTCTTC.

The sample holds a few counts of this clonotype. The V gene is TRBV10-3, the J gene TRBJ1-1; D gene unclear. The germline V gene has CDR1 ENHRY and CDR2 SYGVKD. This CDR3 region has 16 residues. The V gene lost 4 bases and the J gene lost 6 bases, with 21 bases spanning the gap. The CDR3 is CAISAAGGEGISEAFF. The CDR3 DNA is TGTGCCATCAGTGCCGCGGGCGGCGAGGGAATTTCTGAAGCTTTCTTT.

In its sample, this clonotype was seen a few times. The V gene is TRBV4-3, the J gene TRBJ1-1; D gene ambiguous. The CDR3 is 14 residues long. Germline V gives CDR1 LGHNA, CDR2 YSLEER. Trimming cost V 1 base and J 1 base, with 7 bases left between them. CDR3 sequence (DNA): TGCGCCAGCAGCCAAGTAACTCAGAACACTGAAGCTTTCTTT. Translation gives CASSQVTQNTEAFF.

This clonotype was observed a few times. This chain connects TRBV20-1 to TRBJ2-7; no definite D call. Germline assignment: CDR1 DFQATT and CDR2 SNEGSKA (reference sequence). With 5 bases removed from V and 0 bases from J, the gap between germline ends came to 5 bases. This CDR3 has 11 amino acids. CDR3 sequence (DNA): TGCAGTGCTGTCGACTCCTACGAGCAGTACTTC. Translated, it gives CSAVDSYEQYF.

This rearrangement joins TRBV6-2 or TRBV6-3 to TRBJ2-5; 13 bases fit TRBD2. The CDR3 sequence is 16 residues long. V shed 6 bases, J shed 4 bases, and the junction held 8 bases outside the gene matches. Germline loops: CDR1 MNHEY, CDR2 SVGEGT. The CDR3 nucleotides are TGTGCCAGCAGAACCGGGACTAGCGGGGAGAGAGAGACCCAGTACTTC. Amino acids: CASRTGTSGERETQYF.

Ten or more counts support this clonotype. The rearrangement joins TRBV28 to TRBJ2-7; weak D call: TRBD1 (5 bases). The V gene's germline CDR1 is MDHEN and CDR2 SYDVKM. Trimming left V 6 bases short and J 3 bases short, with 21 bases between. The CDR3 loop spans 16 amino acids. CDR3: CASSPTVPTDLYEQYV. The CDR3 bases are TGTGCCAGCAGCCCGACCGTGCCGACAGACCTCTACGAGCAGTACGTC.

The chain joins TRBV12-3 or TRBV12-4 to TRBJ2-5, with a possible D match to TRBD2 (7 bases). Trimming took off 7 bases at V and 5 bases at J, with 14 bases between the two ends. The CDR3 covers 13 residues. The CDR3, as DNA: TGTGCCAGCACCTGGAAGGGGGGGGAGACCCAGTACTTC. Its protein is CASTWKGGETQYF.

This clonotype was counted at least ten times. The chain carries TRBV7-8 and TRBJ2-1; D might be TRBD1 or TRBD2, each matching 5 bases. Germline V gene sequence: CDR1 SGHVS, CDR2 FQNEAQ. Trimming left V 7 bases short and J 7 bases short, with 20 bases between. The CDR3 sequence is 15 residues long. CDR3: CASTLGDYSRNEQFF. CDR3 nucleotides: TGTGCCAGCACCCTGGGGGATTACTCCCGTAATGAGCAGTTCTTC.

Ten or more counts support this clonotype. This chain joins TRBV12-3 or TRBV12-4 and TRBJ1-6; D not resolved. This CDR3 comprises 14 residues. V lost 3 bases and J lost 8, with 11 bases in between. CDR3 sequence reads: CASSLESGYSPLHF. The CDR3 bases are TGTGCCAGCAGTTTGGAGTCAGGCTATTCACCCCTCCACTTT.

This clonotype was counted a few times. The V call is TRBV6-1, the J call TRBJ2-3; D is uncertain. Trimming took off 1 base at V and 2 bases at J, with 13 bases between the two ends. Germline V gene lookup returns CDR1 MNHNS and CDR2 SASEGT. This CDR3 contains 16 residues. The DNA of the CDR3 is TGTGCCAGCAGTGAAGGGTACTTACCAACCACAGATACGCAGTATTTT. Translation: CASSEGYLPTTDTQYF.

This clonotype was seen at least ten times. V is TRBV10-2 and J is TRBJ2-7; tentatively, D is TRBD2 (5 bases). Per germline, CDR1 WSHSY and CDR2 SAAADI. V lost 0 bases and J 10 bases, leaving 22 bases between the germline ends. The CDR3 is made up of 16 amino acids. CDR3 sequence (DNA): TGCGCCAGCAGTGAGTCGACTAAGAAGCTTGAGTTCGGACAGTACTTC. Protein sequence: CASSESTKKLEFGQYF.

The CDR3 reads CASSSGQTNYGYTF. Written as DNA, the CDR3 is TGTGCCAGCAGCTCGGGACAGACCAACTATGGCTACACCTTC. J is TRBJ1-2 and V is TRBV7-9; 7 bases match TRBD1. The junction had 4 bases not matched to a gene; V was cut back by 4 bases and J by 2 bases. Germline loops: CDR1 SEHNR, CDR2 FQNEAQ (reference sequence). The CDR3 has 14 amino acids. Supplemented by reference TRBV7-9 and TRBJ1-2, the full variable domain reads DTGVSQNPRHKITKRGQNVTFRCDPISEHNRLYWYRQTLGQGPEFLTYFQNEAQLEKSRLLSDRFSAERPKGSFSTLEIQRTEQGDSAMYLCASSSGQTNYGYTFGSGTRLTVV.